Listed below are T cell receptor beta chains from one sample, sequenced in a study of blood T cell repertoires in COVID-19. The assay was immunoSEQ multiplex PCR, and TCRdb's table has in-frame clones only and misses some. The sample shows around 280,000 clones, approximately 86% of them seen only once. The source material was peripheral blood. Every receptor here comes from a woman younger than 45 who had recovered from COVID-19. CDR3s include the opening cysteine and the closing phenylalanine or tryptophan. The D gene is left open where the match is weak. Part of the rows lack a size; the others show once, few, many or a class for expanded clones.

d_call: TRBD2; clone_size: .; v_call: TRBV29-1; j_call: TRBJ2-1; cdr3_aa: CSVGQLAGYNEQFF; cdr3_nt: TGCAGCGTGGGGCAGCTAGCGGGATACAATGAGCAGTTCTTC
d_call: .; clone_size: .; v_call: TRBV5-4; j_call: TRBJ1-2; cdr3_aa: CASSLKQGYGYTF; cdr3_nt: TGTGCCAGCAGCTTAAAACAGGGCTATGGCTACACCTTC
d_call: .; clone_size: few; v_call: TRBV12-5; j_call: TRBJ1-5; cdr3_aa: CASGLGEKGNQPQHF; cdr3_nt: TGTGCTAGTGGTTTGGGGGAGAAGGGCAATCAGCCCCAGCATTTT
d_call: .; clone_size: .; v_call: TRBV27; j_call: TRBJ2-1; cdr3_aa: CASSLTGGNEQFF; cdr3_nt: TGTGCCAGCAGTTTAACAGGCGGCAATGAGCAGTTCTTC
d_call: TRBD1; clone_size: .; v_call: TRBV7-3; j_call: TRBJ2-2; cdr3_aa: CASSLLTGAGELFF; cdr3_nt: TGTGCCAGCAGCCTACTGACAGGGGCCGGGGAGCTGTTTTTT
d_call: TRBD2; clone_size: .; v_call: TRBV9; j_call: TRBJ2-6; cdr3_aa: CATAGGGPGANVLTF; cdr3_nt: TGTGCCACCGCCGGGGGGGGCCCTGGGGCCAACGTCCTGACTTTC
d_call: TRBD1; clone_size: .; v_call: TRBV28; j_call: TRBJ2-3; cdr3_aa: CASSPGTGGTDTQYF; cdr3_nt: TGTGCCAGCAGTCCCGGGACAGGGGGCACAGATACGCAGTATTTT
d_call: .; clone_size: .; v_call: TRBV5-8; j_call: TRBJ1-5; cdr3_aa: CASSLEPIGNQPQHF; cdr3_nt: TGTGCCAGCAGCTTGGAACCCATAGGCAATCAGCCCCAGCATTTT
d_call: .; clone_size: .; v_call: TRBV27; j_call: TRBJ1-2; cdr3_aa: CASSPKTGANYGYTF; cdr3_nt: TGTGCCAGCAGTCCTAAAACTGGAGCTAACTATGGCTACACCTTC
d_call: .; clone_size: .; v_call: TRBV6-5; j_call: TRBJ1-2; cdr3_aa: CASSYGRGYGYTF; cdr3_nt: TGTGCCAGCAGTTATGGCAGGGGATATGGCTACACCTTC
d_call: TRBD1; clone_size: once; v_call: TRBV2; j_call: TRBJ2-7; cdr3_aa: CASSDRVLNEQYF; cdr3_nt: TGTGCCAGCAGCGACAGGGTACTCAACGAGCAGTACTTC
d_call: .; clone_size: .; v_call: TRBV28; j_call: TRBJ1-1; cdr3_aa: CASSLAGTIEAFF; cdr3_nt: TGTGCCAGCAGTCTCGCCGGGACAATTGAAGCTTTCTTT
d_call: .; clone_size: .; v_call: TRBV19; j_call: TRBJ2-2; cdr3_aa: CASSISRETGELFF; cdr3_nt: TGTGCCAGTAGTATATCCCGGGAGACCGGGGAGCTGTTTTTT
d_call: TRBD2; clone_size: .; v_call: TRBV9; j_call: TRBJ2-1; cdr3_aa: CASSPGTSYNEQFF; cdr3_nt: TGTGCCAGCAGCCCAGGGACTAGCTACAATGAGCAGTTCTTC
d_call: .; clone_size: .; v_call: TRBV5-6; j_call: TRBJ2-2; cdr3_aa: CASSLNGLARTGELFF; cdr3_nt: TGTGCCAGCAGCTTGAACGGGTTAGCGAGGACCGGGGAGCTGTTTTTT
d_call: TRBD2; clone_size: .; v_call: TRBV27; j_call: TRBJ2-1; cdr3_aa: CASSTLLAGGPDEQFF; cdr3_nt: TGTGCCAGCAGTACACTCTTGGCGGGAGGGCCAGATGAGCAGTTCTTC
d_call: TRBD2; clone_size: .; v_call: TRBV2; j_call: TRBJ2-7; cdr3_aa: CASSVAGGPYEQYF; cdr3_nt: TGTGCCAGCAGTGTAGCGGGAGGGCCCTACGAGCAGTACTTC
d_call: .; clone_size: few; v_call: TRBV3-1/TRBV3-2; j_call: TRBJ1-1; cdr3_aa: CASSQQDIMNTEAFF; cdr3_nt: TGTGCCAGCAGCCAACAGGACATCATGAACACTGAAGCTTTCTTT
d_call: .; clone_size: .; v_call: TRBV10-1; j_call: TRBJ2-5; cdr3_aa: CASSRDPDGTQYF; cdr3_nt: TGCGCCAGCAGCCGAGATCCCGATGGGACCCAGTACTTC
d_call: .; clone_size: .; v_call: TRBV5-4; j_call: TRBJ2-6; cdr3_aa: CASSPQGGGISGANVLTF; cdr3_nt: TGTGCCAGCAGCCCACAGGGCGGAGGAATCTCTGGGGCCAACGTCCTGACTTTC
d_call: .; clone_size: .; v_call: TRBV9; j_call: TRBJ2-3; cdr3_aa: CASSVSREPDTQYF; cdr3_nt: TGTGCCAGCAGCGTGTCCCGGGAGCCAGATACGCAGTATTTT
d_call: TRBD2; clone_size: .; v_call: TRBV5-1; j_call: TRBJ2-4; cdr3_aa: CASSLGTPGRGNIQYF; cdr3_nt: TGCGCCAGCAGCTTGGGGACACCCGGGAGGGGAAACATTCAGTACTTC
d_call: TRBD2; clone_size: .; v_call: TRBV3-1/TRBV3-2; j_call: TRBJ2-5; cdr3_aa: CASSHTLAGVETQYF; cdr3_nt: TGTGCCAGCAGCCATACGCTAGCGGGGGTAGAGACCCAGTACTTC
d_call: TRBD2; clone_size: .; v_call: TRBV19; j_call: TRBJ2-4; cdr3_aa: CASSGGEYKNIQYF; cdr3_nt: TGTGCCAGTAGTGGGGGGGAATATAAAAACATTCAGTACTTC
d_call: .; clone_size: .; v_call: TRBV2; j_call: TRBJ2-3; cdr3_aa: CARGGGAGTDTQYF; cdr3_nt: TGTGCCAGAGGAGGGGGGGCTGGTACAGATACGCAGTATTTT
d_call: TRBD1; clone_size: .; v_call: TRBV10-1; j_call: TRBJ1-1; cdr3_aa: CASSWDSGTEAFF; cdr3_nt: TGCGCCAGCAGCTGGGACAGCGGGACTGAAGCTTTCTTT
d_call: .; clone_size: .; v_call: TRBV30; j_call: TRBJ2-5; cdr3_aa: CAWSVRRGETQYF; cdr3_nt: TGTGCCTGGAGTGTACGCAGGGGAGAGACCCAGTACTTC
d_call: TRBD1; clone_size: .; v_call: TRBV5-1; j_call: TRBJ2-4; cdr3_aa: CASSPGQGDIQYF; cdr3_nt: TGCGCCAGCAGTCCGGGACAGGGAGACATTCAGTACTTC
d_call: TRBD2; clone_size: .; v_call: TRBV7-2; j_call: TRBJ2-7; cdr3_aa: CASSLVLAGAYEQYF; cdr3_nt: TGTGCCAGCAGCTTAGTACTAGCGGGCGCCTACGAGCAGTACTTC
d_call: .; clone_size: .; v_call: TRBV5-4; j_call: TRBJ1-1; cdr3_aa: CASSLGQKNTEAFF; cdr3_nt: TGTGCCAGCAGCTTGGGACAGAAGAACACTGAAGCTTTCTTT
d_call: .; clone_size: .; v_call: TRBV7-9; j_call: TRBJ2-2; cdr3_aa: CASSSGDGELFF; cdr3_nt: TGTGCCAGCAGCTCAGGGGACGGGGAGCTGTTTTTT
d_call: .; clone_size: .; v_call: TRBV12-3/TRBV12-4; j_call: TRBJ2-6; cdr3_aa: CASTESGANVLTF; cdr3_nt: TGTGCCAGCACAGAATCTGGGGCCAACGTCCTGACTTTC
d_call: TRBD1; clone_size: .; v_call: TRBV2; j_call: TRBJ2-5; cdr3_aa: CASSDPGQHIQETQYF; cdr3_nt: TGTGCCAGCAGCGACCCGGGACAGCACATACAAGAGACCCAGTACTTC
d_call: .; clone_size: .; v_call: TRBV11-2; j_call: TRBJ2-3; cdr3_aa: CATVADRRADTQYF; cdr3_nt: TGTGCCACCGTAGCGGATCGACGGGCAGATACGCAGTATTTT
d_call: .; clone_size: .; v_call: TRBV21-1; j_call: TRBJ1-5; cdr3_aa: CASSKVWGQGAPHQPQHF; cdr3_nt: .
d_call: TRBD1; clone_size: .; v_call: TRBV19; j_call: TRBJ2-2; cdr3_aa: CASSPGTANTGELFF; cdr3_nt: TGTGCCAGTAGTCCCGGGACAGCCAACACCGGGGAGCTGTTTTTT
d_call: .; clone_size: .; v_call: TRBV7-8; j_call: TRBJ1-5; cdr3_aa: CASSANPTGINQPQHF; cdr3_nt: TGTGCCAGCAGCGCCAACCCGACAGGTATTAATCAGCCCCAGCATTTT
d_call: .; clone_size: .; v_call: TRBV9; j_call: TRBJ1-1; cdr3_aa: CASSPGGLNTEAFF; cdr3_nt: TGTGCCAGCAGCCCGGGCGGGTTGAACACTGAAGCTTTCTTT
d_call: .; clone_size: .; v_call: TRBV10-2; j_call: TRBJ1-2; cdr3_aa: CASSESTNYGYTF; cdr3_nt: TGCGCCAGCAGTGAGTCTACTAACTATGGCTACACCTTC
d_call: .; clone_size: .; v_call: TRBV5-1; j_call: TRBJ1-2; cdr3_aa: CASSSRSGDYGYTF; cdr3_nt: TGCGCCAGCAGCTCCAGATCAGGGGACTATGGCTACACCTTC
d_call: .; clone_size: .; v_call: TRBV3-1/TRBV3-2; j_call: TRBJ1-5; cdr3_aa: CASSRLNQPQHF; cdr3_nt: TGTGCCAGCAGCCGCCTAAATCAGCCCCAGCATTTT
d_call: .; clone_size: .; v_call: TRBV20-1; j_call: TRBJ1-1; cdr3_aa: CSASWQGFAEAFF; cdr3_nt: TGCAGTGCTAGTTGGCAGGGTTTCGCTGAAGCTTTCTTT
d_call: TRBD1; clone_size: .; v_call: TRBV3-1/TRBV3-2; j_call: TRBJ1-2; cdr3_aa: CASSGRQGQYGYTF; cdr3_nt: TGTGCCAGCAGCGGCCGACAGGGTCAGTATGGCTACACCTTC
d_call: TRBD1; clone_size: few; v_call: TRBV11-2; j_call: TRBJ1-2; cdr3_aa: CASSLAQGDYGYTF; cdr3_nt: TGTGCCAGCAGCTTAGCACAGGGGGATTATGGCTACACCTTC
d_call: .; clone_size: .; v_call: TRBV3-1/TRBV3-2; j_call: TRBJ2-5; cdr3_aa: CASSQVQETQYF; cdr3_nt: TGTGCCAGCAGCCAAGTACAAGAGACCCAGTACTTC
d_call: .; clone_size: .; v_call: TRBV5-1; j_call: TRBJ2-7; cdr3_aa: CASSLNLDYEQYF; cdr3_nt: TGCGCCAGCAGCTTGAATCTAGACTACGAGCAGTACTTC
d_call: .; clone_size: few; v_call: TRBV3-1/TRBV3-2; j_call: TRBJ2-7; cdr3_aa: CASSREGGPYEQYF; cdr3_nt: TGTGCCAGCAGCCGCGAGGGGGGGCCCTACGAGCAGTACTTC
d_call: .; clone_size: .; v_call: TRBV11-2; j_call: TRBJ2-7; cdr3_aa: CASSGGSYEQYF; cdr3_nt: TGTGCCAGCAGCGGCGGCTCCTACGAGCAGTACTTC
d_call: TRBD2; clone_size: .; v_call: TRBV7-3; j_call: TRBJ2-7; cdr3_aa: CASSFMAGAYEQYF; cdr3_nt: TGTGCCAGCAGCTTTATGGCGGGGGCCTACGAGCAGTACTTC
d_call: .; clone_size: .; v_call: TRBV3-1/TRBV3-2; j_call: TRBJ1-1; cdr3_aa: CASSPARGRNTEAFF; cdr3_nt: TGTGCCAGCAGCCCCGCGCGGGGGCGGAACACTGAAGCTTTCTTT
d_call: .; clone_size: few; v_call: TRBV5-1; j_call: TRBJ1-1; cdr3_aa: CASSLGESTEAFF; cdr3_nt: TGCGCCAGCAGCTTGGGGGAGAGCACTGAAGCTTTCTTT